This T cell receptor (beta chain) was found in a study of CD8 T cell repertoires and HIV-1 epitope variants. In the study overall: Twenty-five autologous and known Gag and Nef epitope variant peptides each stimulated T cells separately. Tested: three Gag epitope families, Nef HW9 and YT9.

The V and J ends lost 2 bases and 6 bases respectively, with 10 bases between them. Germline CDR1 reads MNHEY; CDR2 reads SVGAGI. The CDR3 contains 13 residues. This clone has a handful of counts. Its antigen is as yet unknown. Clones were sequenced by immunoSEQ multiplex PCR, and TCRdb holds only the in-frame ones, with some missing. The table lists a few thousand clones, less than 75% of them singletons. The clonotype was recovered from a male donor with HIV. The sample was cultured CD8+ T cells derived from PBMCs. The gene calls are TRBV6-5 and TRBJ1-2; no firm D call. The CDR3 here is CASSYGGEDGYTF. CDR3 in DNA: TGTGCCAGCAGTTACGGCGGAGAGGATGGCTACACCTTC.